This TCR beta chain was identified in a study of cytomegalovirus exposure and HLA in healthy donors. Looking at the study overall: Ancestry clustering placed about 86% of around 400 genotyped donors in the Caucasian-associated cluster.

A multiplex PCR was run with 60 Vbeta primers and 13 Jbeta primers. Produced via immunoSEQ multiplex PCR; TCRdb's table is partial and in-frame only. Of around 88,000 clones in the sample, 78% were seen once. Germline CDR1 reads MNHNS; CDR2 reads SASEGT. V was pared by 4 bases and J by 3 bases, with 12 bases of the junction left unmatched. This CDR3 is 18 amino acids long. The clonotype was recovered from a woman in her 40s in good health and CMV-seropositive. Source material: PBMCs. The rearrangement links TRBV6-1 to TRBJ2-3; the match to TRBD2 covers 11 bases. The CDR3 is CASSGRGQLAGVTDTQYF. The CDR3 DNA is TGTGCCAGCAGTGGCCGAGGACAACTAGCGGGGGTAACAGATACGCAGTATTTT.